Below, 15 T cell receptor beta chains from the same sample are listed, as sequenced in a study of metastatic and nonmetastatic thyroid tumors. Via MiXCR, TCRdb re-called the PCR reads. The sample lists just under 45,000 clones; 3% to 3.5% were seen once. Ahead of thyroid surgery, no patient had received treatment of any kind. The sequencing sample was made of blood. The receptors stem from a female donor with papillary thyroid cancer or a benign thyroid nodule (not recorded which). Some clones in this sample may be carry-over from other donors' samples.

This clone came up a few times. The chain uses TRBV27 and TRBJ1-1; D perhaps matches TRBD1 (6 bases). Per the germline V gene, CDR1 is MNHEY and CDR2 is SMNVEV (reference sequence). This CDR3 contains 14 residues. The V and J ends lost 5 bases and 4 bases respectively, with 14 bases between them. This CDR3 reads CASSKDRGSTEAFF. The CDR3 DNA reads as TGTGCCAGCAGTAAGGACAGAGGGAGCACTGAAGCTTTCTTT.

This clone was picked up a small number of times. The J gene is TRBJ2-1, the V gene TRBV28, with no clear D. Deletions cut 3 bases from V and 7 bases from J, with 4 bases between. CDR1 and CDR2 from the germline V gene are MDHEN and SYDVKM. The CDR3 runs 11 residues. The DNA for the CDR3 is TGTGCCAGCAGTTTGGTTAATGAGCAGTTCTTC. Residues: CASSLVNEQFF.

Many counts were recorded for this clone. The chain employs TRBV5-6 and TRBJ1-6; weak D call: TRBD1 (5 bases). Germline V gene data show CDR1 as SGHDT and CDR2 as YYEEEE. This CDR3 has 19 residues. Trimming shortened V by 0 bases and J by 0 bases, and 16 bases separated the two germline ends. The CDR3 loop is CASSLEPGIWGSYNSPLHF. CDR3 coding DNA: TGTGCCAGCAGCTTGGAGCCAGGGATCTGGGGCTCCTATAATTCACCCCTCCACTTT.

This sequence joins TRBV6-1 and TRBJ1-5; TRBD1 agrees at 7 bases. With V trimmed by 7 bases and J by 3 bases, 12 bases remained unmatched. Germline values: CDR1 MNHNS, CDR2 SASEGT. The CDR3 sequence is 16 residues long. The CDR3 protein is CASTDHPDRVNQPQHF. CDR3 nucleotides: TGTGCCAGCACCGACCATCCTGACAGGGTCAATCAGCCCCAGCATTTT.

In its sample, this clone was seen many times. The chain recombines TRBV19 with TRBJ2-3; TRBD1 matches at 10 bases. Germline-derived CDR1 and CDR2 are LNHDA and SQIVND (reference sequence). The V segment lost 3 bases and the J segment 5 bases; nucleotides outside the gene matches: 5. The CDR3 runs to 15 residues. CDR3: CASSIGGTGVDTQYF. In DNA, the CDR3 is TGTGCCAGTAGTATCGGTGGGACAGGGGTAGATACGCAGTATTTT.

The chain combines TRBV29-1 with TRBJ1-1; D is perhaps TRBD1 (6 bases). Trimming left V 2 bases short and J 4 bases short, with 11 bases between. This CDR3 region has 13 residues. Germline V gives CDR1 SQVTM, CDR2 ANQGSEA. CDR3 DNA: TGCAGCGTTGAATGGGGCAGGGGCACTGAAGCTTTCTTT. Its translation: CSVEWGRGTEAFF.

This clone was picked up a small number of times. The gene calls are TRBV30 and TRBJ1-2, with D perhaps matching TRBD1 (5 bases). This CDR3 has 15 residues. Germline V gene sequence: CDR1 GTSNPN, CDR2 SVGIG (reference sequence). The V end was cut by 2 bases, the J end by 6 bases, with 19 bases between. The CDR3 here is CAWSWDLQGLDGYTF. In DNA, the CDR3 is TGTGCCTGGAGTTGGGACCTCCAAGGCCTTGATGGCTACACCTTC.

This clone was counted a few times. The V gene is TRBV24-1, the J gene TRBJ2-1; 10 bases are a match to TRBD1. Germline CDR1 is KGHDR and CDR2 is SFDVKD. The trim removed 4 bases at V and 7 bases at J, leaving 9 bases unmatched. This CDR3 comprises 16 residues. In nucleotides, the CDR3 is TGTGCCACCAGTGACCGAGGACAGGGGGAATCGAATGAGCAGTTCTTC. As protein: CATSDRGQGESNEQFF.

This clone was detected ten times or more. CDR3 sequence: CASSASSGTGNQPQHF. CDR3 in DNA: TGTGCCAGCAGTGCAAGCTCCGGGACAGGCAATCAGCCCCAGCATTTT. The V gene is TRBV6-1, the J gene TRBJ1-5, with 7 bases identical to TRBD1. The CDR3 has 16 residues. V lost 4 bases, J lost 2 bases, and 8 bases stayed unmatched. Germline V gives CDR1 MNHNS, CDR2 SASEGT.

This clone showed up many times. This chain uses TRBV18 with TRBJ1-6; D gene unclear. CDR1 and CDR2 (germline): KGHSH, LQKENI. Trimming took off 2 bases at V and 5 bases at J, with 7 bases between the two ends. CDR3 length: 14 residues. In DNA, the CDR3 is TGTGCCAGCTCACCAGAGGCAAATAATTCACCCCTCCACTTT. Protein product: CASSPEANNSPLHF.

This clone has just a few counts. The V call is TRBV19, the J call TRBJ2-7; 8 bases fit TRBD1. Germline V CDR1 and CDR2: LNHDA, SQIVND (reference sequence). The CDR3 covers 17 residues. Losses at the gene ends were 5 bases for V and 0 bases for J; bases not matched to a gene: 12. The CDR3 reads CASSLARDRKISYEQYF. The CDR3 coding sequence is TGTGCCAGTAGTCTCGCCCGGGACAGGAAAATCTCCTACGAGCAGTACTTC.

This clone was counted ten times or more. Additional DNA sequences in this sample encode the identical CDR3. The chain uses TRBV6-1 and TRBJ1-1, with 9 bases that match TRBD1. CDR1 and CDR2 (germline): MNHNS, SASEGT. Trimming took 10 bases from V and 5 from J; bases not matched to a gene: 5. This CDR3 contains 12 residues. DNA for the CDR3: TGTGCCACCGGGACAGGGATAACTGAAGCTTTCTTT. Protein sequence: CATGTGITEAFF.

This clone was seen many times. The rearrangement uses TRBV7-3 and TRBJ2-2; D not resolved. CDR1 is SGHTA, CDR2 FQGTGA, per germline. V lost 1 base, J lost 3 bases, and 3 bases lay in between. The CDR3 consists of 13 residues. The CDR3 DNA is TGTGCCAGCAGCTTAATTCACACCGGGGAGCTGTTTTTT. Its protein product is CASSLIHTGELFF.

This clone was counted at least ten times. The chain joins TRBV29-1 to TRBJ2-7; D is unresolved. The CDR3 covers 11 residues. Looked up from germline, CDR1 is SQVTM and CDR2 is ANQGSEA. V gave up 4 bases and J gave up 2 bases, with 6 bases separating them. In DNA, the CDR3 is TGCAGCGTTGGACAAACCTACGAGCAGTACTTC. Translated: CSVGQTYEQYF.

This clone was found many times. CDR3 in DNA: TGTGCCAGCAGGACTGAGGGGGCCAACGTCCTGACTTTC. As protein: CASRTEGANVLTF. The chain recombines TRBV6-1 with TRBJ2-6; D remains ambiguous. The V and J ends lost 6 bases and 4 bases respectively, with 7 bases between them. There are 13 residues in the CDR3. Germline V gene lookup returns CDR1 MNHNS and CDR2 SASEGT.